The 23 T cell receptor beta chains given below trace back to one sample, sequenced in a study of shared clonotypes between healthy human individuals. Here immunoSEQ multiplex PCR was the method, and the copy in TCRdb shows in-frame clones only, minus some. The sample holds under 300,000 clones, over 50% seen once. Sequenced input: memory CD4+ T cells sorted from blood. The subset denotes: CD45RA-negative fraction. The receptor source for this set is a man aged 25-40 years in good health.

The chain is built from TRBV6-1 and TRBJ2-5; D gene uncertain. CDR1 is MNHNS, CDR2 SASEGT, per germline. Trimming took off 6 bases at V and 2 bases at J, with 13 bases between the two ends. CDR3 length: 14 amino acids. The CDR3 spells CASSPGAVQETQYF. The CDR3 nucleotides are TGTGCCAGCAGCCCCGGAGCTGTTCAAGAGACCCAGTACTTC.

The chain couples TRBV18 to TRBJ2-7; D call uncertain. Trimming stripped 2 bases from V and 0 bases from J, with 20 bases between. Germline CDR1 reads KGHSH; CDR2 reads LQKENI. The CDR3 extends over 18 amino acids. The CDR3 reads CASSPVSQTRSSSYEQYF. The CDR3 DNA sequence: TGTGCCAGCTCACCAGTCAGCCAGACAAGATCAAGCTCCTACGAGCAGTACTTC.

The chain combines TRBV5-1 with TRBJ1-1; 8 nucleotides align to TRBD1. V lost 2 bases and J lost 6; bases outside the gene matches: 6. CDR1 is SGHRS and CDR2 is YFSETQ in the germline V gene. The CDR3 is made up of 14 amino acids. The CDR3 spells CASSLDRGGAEAFF. CDR3 DNA sequence: TGCGCCAGCAGCTTAGACAGGGGAGGCGCTGAAGCTTTCTTT.

The rearrangement joins TRBV28 to TRBJ2-1; maybe TRBD1 (6 bases). This CDR3 is built from 13 residues. Trimming removed 5 bases at V and 10 bases at J, with 15 bases between. CDR1 and CDR2 from the germline V gene are MDHEN and SYDVKM. The CDR3 sequence: CASSPQGRGEQFF. The CDR3 DNA is TGTGCCAGCAGTCCCCAGGGTAGGGGGGAGCAGTTCTTC.

A word on this clone: Other nucleotide sequences from this sample produce the same CDR3. V is TRBV14 and J is TRBJ2-7, with a weak D call TRBD1 (6 bases). Deletions cut 5 bases from V and 2 bases from J, with 13 bases between. The CDR3 extends over 14 amino acids. Germline V CDR1 and CDR2: SGHDN, FVKESK. CDR3 in amino acids: CASSFGGSTYEQYF. The CDR3 DNA reads as TGTGCCAGCAGCTTTGGGGGCAGTACCTACGAGCAGTACTTC.

V gene TRBV5-4 combines with J gene TRBJ2-5; the match to TRBD2 covers 7 bases. Unmatched junction bases numbered 6, after V lost 3 bases and J lost 1 base. The length of the CDR3 is 15 residues. The V gene's germline CDR1 is SGHNT and CDR2 YYREEE (reference sequence). For the CDR3, the DNA is TGTGCCAGCAGCTCCCGGACTAGGGTCCAAGAGACCCAGTACTTC. Protein product: CASSSRTRVQETQYF.

This clone was seen only a few times. This chain connects TRBV5-1 to TRBJ2-7; the D gene is possibly TRBD1 (6 bases). The CDR3 runs to 14 residues. Trimming took off 6 bases at V and 2 bases at J, with 15 bases between the two ends. Germline CDR1 reads SGHRS; CDR2 reads YFSETQ. In DNA, the CDR3 is TGCGCCAGCAAGAAGGACAGCTTTGCCTACGAGCAGTACTTC. Translating it yields CASKKDSFAYEQYF.

In its sample, this clone was seen a few times. This chain links TRBV10-2 with TRBJ2-1, with unresolved D. CDR3 size: 16 residues. V was pared by 4 bases and J by 0 bases, with 13 bases between. In germline, CDR1 is WSHSY, CDR2 SAAADI. CDR3 residues: CASSGSSGFSYNEQFF. In nucleotides, the CDR3 is TGCGCCAGCAGTGGTTCTAGTGGCTTCTCCTACAATGAGCAGTTCTTC.

The chain links TRBV9 to TRBJ2-3; D possibly matches TRBD1 or TRBD2 (5 bases each). In germline, CDR1 is SGDLS, CDR2 YYNGEE. CDR3 length equals 15 residues. Trimming removed 1 base at V and 2 bases at J, with 11 bases between. This CDR3 is CASSVLGEITDTQYF. CDR3 bases: TGTGCCAGCAGCGTATTGGGGGAGATCACAGATACGCAGTATTTT.

The rearrangement links TRBV5-4 to TRBJ2-3, with D possibly TRBD1 on 6 matching bases. The CDR3 has 16 residues. The V gene lost 3 bases and the J gene lost 0 bases, with 14 bases spanning the gap. CDR1 is SGHNT, CDR2 YYREEE, per germline (reference sequence). CDR3 bases: TGTGCCAGCAGCTCGGCCGGGACAACTAGCACAGATACGCAGTATTTT. Protein product: CASSSAGTTSTDTQYF.

This chain joins TRBV5-4 and TRBJ2-1; 7 bases map to TRBD1. The CDR3 loop spans 15 amino acids. The junction had 5 bases not matched to a gene; V was cut back by 1 base and J by 4 bases. Per germline, CDR1 SGHNT and CDR2 YYREEE (reference sequence). The DNA for the CDR3 is TGTGCCAGCAGCTTGAGTGACAGGGCATACAATGAGCAGTTCTTC. Protein product: CASSLSDRAYNEQFF.

V and J are TRBV5-4 and TRBJ2-7, with TRBD2 matching over 7 bases. With 4 bases clipped from V and 5 bases from J, the junction kept 9 bases outside the gene matches. CDR3 length equals 14 residues. From germline, CDR1 is SGHNT and CDR2 YYREEE (reference sequence). The CDR3 reads CASSTPTAGDEQYF. The CDR3 DNA is TGTGCCAGCAGCACCCCCACTGCGGGAGACGAGCAGTACTTC.

The chain recombines TRBV29-1 with TRBJ2-7; 8 nucleotides line up with TRBD1. The germline V gene has CDR1 SQVTM and CDR2 ANQGSEA. J was trimmed by 7 bases and V by 7 bases; bases with no gene match: 12. The CDR3 runs to 13 residues. The CDR3 DNA reads TGCAGCGCTACAGGGGGTCTAACCGGGGAGCAGTACTTC. It encodes CSATGGLTGEQYF.

The chain uses TRBV5-8 and TRBJ2-5; D remains ambiguous. V dropped 2 bases and J dropped 4 bases, with 12 bases sitting between them. This CDR3 contains 14 residues. Germline-derived CDR1 and CDR2 are SGHTS and YDEGEE. This chain's CDR3 is CASSFRPARETQYF. CDR3 DNA sequence: TGTGCCAGCAGCTTCCGGCCAGCCCGAGAGACCCAGTACTTC.

The chain joins TRBV4-2 to TRBJ2-4; 16 bases line up with TRBD2. Germline CDR1 is LGHNA and CDR2 is YNFKEQ. V lost 0 bases, J lost 3 bases, and 5 bases stayed unmatched. The CDR3 extends over 19 amino acids. This CDR3 is CASSQEWGLAGGIKNIQYF. The CDR3 DNA reads as TGTGCCAGCAGCCAAGAGTGGGGACTAGCGGGAGGGATCAAAAACATTCAGTACTTC.

Written as DNA, the CDR3 is TGTGCCAGCAGCTTATATCTAGCTCGGAACTCCTACAATGAGCAGTTCTTC. Its protein product is CASSLYLARNSYNEQFF. The V and J genes are TRBV5-6 and TRBJ2-1, with a tentative D call TRBD2 (5 bases). V was clipped by 2 bases and J by 0 bases, with 15 bases between them. CDR3 length: 17 amino acids. Germline V gives CDR1 SGHDT, CDR2 YYEEEE.

The rearrangement links TRBV7-2 to TRBJ1-2, with a weak D call TRBD1 (5 bases). Between the trimmed V and J ends, which lost 5 bases and 0 bases, there was a span of 16 bases. This CDR3 is 16 amino acids long. The germline V gene has CDR1 SGHTA and CDR2 FQGNSA. The CDR3 bases are TGTGCCAGCAGCAGGACATGGGTTACAGCTAACTATGGCTACACCTTC. It translates to CASSRTWVTANYGYTF.

The rearrangement joins TRBV11-2 to TRBJ2-5, with D perhaps assigned TRBD1 or TRBD2 (5 bases each). The CDR3 runs to 16 residues. Trimming stripped 1 base from V and 0 bases from J, with 12 bases between. Germline-derived CDR1 and CDR2 are SGHAT and FQNNGV. The CDR3 spells CASSLGGVRYQETQYF. CDR3 bases: TGTGCCAGCAGCTTAGGAGGGGTGCGCTACCAAGAGACCCAGTACTTC.

The table lists this clone with a few counts. V and J are TRBV9 and TRBJ2-4; 9 bases are shared with TRBD2. Per germline, CDR1 SGDLS and CDR2 YYNGEE. This CDR3 is 14 amino acids long. V gave up 2 bases and J gave up 7 bases; unmatched junction bases: 4. CDR3 in amino acids: CASSVSGSGNIQYF. CDR3 nucleotide sequence: TGTGCCAGCAGCGTTAGCGGGAGTGGGAACATTCAGTACTTC.

The V and J genes are TRBV5-1 and TRBJ1-4; D gene uncertain. V shed 2 bases and J shed 5 bases, with 13 bases lying between them. The CDR3 is 15 residues long. Germline V gene lookup returns CDR1 SGHRS and CDR2 YFSETQ. The CDR3 DNA is TGCGCCAGCAGCTTTTACGGAAGTGGAAATGAAAAACTGTTTTTT. It specifies CASSFYGSGNEKLFF.

This clone was observed a few times. The V gene is TRBV7-2, the J gene TRBJ2-7, with D possibly being TRBD1 (6 bases). This CDR3 spans 13 amino acids. Germline V lookup: CDR1 SGHTA, CDR2 FQGNSA. Trimming cost V 1 base and J 11 bases, with 15 bases left between them. The CDR3 protein is CASSLGQARLEYF. The CDR3, as DNA: TGTGCCAGCAGCTTAGGACAGGCCCGGTTGGAGTACTTC.

The chain combines TRBV5-1 with TRBJ2-7; TRBD2 aligns across 8 bases. The CDR3 spans 15 residues. Germline CDR1 and CDR2: SGHRS and YFSETQ. V shed 5 bases, J shed 7 bases, and the junction held 14 bases outside the gene matches. The DNA of the CDR3 is TGCGCCAGCAGGCCTACCGGACTAGCCACAGGGGAGCAGTACTTC. The encoded protein is CASRPTGLATGEQYF.

The V and J genes are TRBV25-1 and TRBJ2-3; D gene uncertain. The CDR3 consists of 15 residues. Trimming shortened V by 3 bases and J by 1 base, and 11 bases separated the two germline ends. Germline values: CDR1 MGHDK, CDR2 SYGVNS. The CDR3 nucleotides are TGTGCCAGCAGTGACTTGGACCTTCGCACAGATACGCAGTATTTT. Protein sequence: CASSDLDLRTDTQYF.